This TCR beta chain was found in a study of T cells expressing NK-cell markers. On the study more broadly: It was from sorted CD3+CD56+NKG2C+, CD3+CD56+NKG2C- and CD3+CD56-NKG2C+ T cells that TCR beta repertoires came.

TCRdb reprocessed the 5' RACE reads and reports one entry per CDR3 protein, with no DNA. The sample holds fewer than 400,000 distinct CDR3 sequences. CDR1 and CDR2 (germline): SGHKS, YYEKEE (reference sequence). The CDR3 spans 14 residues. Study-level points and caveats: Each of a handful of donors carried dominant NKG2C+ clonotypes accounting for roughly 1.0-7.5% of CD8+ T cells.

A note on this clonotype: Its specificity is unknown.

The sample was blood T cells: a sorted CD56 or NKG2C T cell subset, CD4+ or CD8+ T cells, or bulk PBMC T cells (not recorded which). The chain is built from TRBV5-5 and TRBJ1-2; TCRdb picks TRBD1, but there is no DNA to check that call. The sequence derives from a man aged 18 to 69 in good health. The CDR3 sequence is CASSRQGQGVGYTF.